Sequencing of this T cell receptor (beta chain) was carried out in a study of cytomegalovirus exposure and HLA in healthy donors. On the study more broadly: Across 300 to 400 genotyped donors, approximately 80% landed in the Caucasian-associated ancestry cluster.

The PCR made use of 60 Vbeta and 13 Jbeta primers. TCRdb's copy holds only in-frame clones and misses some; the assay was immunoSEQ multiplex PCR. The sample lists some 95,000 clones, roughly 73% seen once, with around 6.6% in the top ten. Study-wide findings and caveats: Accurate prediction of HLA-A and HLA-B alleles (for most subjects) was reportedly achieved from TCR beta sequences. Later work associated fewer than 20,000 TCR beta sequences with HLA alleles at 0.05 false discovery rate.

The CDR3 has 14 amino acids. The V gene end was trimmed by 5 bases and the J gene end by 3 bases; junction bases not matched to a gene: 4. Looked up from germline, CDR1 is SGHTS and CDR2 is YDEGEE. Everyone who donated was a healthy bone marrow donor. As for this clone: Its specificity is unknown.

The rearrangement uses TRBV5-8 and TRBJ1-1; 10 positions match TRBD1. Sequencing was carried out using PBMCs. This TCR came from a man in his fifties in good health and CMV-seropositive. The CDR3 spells CASRGQGSYTEAFF. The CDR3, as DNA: TGTGCCAGCAGGGGACAGGGGTCTTACACTGAAGCTTTCTTT.